What follows are 15 T cell receptor beta chains derived from one specimen sequenced in a study of blood T cell repertoires in COVID-19 (dated by TCRdb to the early 2020s). The method behind the library was the immunoSEQ multiplex PCR assay. TCRdb stores this immuneACCESS table with in-frame sequences only. Part of the clones is absent; in the studies checked, under half of the shortfall reflects unresolved V genes, and no reason is known for the rest. Across this sample there are 150,000 to 200,000 clones, with approximately 84% seen only once. The top ten constitute less than 1.5% of the sample. The sample was PBMCs or T cells enriched from blood (not recorded which). The receptors shown here come from a human donor with acute COVID-19. The donor label of this sample is uncertain.

The CDR3 DNA is TGTGCCACCAGTGATTTCTATCAGGGGGCTTTCTTT. It translates to CATSDFYQGAFF. The chain is built from TRBV24-1 and TRBJ1-1; a possible D gene is TRBD1 (6 bases). The ends were cut back, 1 base at V and 11 bases at J, with 10 bases in the middle. The CDR3 is made up of 12 amino acids. Germline V CDR1 and CDR2: KGHDR, SFDVKD.

This clone was seen repeatedly, ten times or more. The chain joins TRBV5-1 to TRBJ1-1; the D gene is possibly TRBD1 (5 bases). The CDR3 covers 14 residues. With 4 bases removed from V and 5 bases from J, the gap between germline ends came to 15 bases. CDR1 is SGHRS, CDR2 YFSETQ, per germline. The CDR3 protein is CASSGAGRRTEAFF. CDR3 nucleotides: TGCGCCAGCAGCGGGGCTGGGAGGAGAACTGAAGCTTTCTTT.

The V gene is TRBV12-5, the J gene TRBJ2-7; a possible D gene is TRBD1 (6 bases). Trimming took off 3 bases at V and 3 bases at J, with 12 bases between the two ends. CDR1 and CDR2 (germline): LGHNT, FRNRAP. The CDR3 totals 14 residues. CDR3 sequence (DNA): TGTGCTAGTGGTTTTACAGGGAACGACTACGAGCAGTACTTC. It is translated as CASGFTGNDYEQYF. Variable domain in full (rest from reference TRBV12-5 and TRBJ2-7): DARVTQTPRHKVTEMGQEVTMRCQPILGHNTVFWYRQTMMQGLELLAYFRNRAPLDDSGMPKDRFSAEMPDATLATLKIQPSEPRDSAVYFCASGFTGNDYEQYFGPGTRLTVT.

The V and J genes are TRBV24-1 and TRBJ2-1, with D possibly TRBD2 on 6 matching bases. CDR1 and CDR2 (germline): KGHDR, SFDVKD. V shed 3 bases and J shed 7 bases, with 18 bases lying between them. The CDR3 has 16 residues. The CDR3 coding sequence is TGTGCCACCAGTGATCCTGGACTACTTAATGGGAATGAGCAGTTCTTC. As protein: CATSDPGLLNGNEQFF.

The chain recombines TRBV11-2 with TRBJ1-1, with TRBD1 identical over 9 bases. V was clipped by 5 bases and J by 1 base; unmatched bases: 8. The CDR3 runs to 16 residues. The germline V gene has CDR1 SGHAT and CDR2 FQNNGV. Here the CDR3 reads CASSIIQGARNTEAFF. In DNA, the CDR3 is TGTGCCAGCAGCATTATACAGGGGGCGCGGAACACTGAAGCTTTCTTT. The whole variable domain, filled in from reference TRBV11-2 and TRBJ1-1, reads EAGVAQSPRYKIIEKRQSVAFWCNPISGHATLYWYQQILGQGPKLLIQFQNNGVVDDSQLPKDRFSAERLKGVDSTLKIQPAKLEDSAVYLCASSIIQGARNTEAFFGQGTRLTVV.

V gene TRBV29-1 combines with J gene TRBJ2-5, with D maybe TRBD2 (6 bases). CDR1 is SQVTM and CDR2 is ANQGSEA in the germline V gene. Trimming shortened V by 7 bases and J by 3 bases, and 15 bases separated the two germline ends. The CDR3 runs to 13 residues. The CDR3 here is CSARDGLKETQYF. DNA for the CDR3: TGCAGCGCTCGGGACGGACTAAAAGAGACCCAGTACTTC. Using reference TRBV29-1 and TRBJ2-5 for the parts outside the CDR3, the full variable domain is SAVISQKPSRDICQRGTSLTIQCQVDSQVTMMFWYRQQPGQSLTLIATANQGSEATYESGFVIDKFPISRPNLTFSTLTVSNMSPEDSSIYLCSARDGLKETQYFGPGTRLLVL.

V and J are TRBV4-2 and TRBJ1-1, with unresolved D. V lost 1 base to trimming and J lost 0 bases, with 3 bases between them. Germline CDR1 reads LGHNA; CDR2 reads YNFKEQ. This CDR3 contains 13 residues. Here the CDR3 reads CASSQVMNTEAFF. For the CDR3, the DNA is TGTGCCAGCAGCCAAGTAATGAACACTGAAGCTTTCTTT.

The rearrangement uses TRBV30 and TRBJ2-6, with 7 nucleotides matching TRBD1. CDR1 and CDR2 (germline): GTSNPN, SVGIG (reference sequence). The CDR3 is 17 residues long. V gave up 5 bases and J gave up 0 bases; unmatched junction bases: 10. The CDR3, as DNA: TGTGCCTGGGAACCGGGACAGTTTCCCTCTGGGGCCAACGTCCTGACTTTC. It codes for CAWEPGQFPSGANVLTF. Together with reference TRBV30 and TRBJ2-6, the CDR3 gives the full variable domain: SQTIHQWPATLVQPVGSPLSLECTVEGTSNPNLYWYRQAAGRGLQLLFYSVGIGQISSEVPQNLSASRPQDRQFILSSKKLLLSDSGFYLCAWEPGQFPSGANVLTFGAGSRLTVL.

DNA of the CDR3: TGCAGCGTTAACAGGGGATTGTGGGGCACTGAAGCTTTCTTT. As protein: CSVNRGLWGTEAFF. The chain has TRBV29-1 and TRBJ1-1; 7 bases map to TRBD1. The germline CDR1 and CDR2 sequences are SQVTM and ANQGSEA. The CDR3 has 14 residues. V was pared by 5 bases and J by 4 bases, with 10 bases of the junction left unmatched.

This clone was seen a single time. The rearrangement links TRBV19 to TRBJ1-1; TRBD1 might be the D (6 bases). The CDR3 runs 13 residues. Germline CDR1 and CDR2: LNHDA and SQIVND (reference sequence). V was cut by 1 base and J by 4 bases, with 7 bases left in between. The CDR3, as DNA: TGTGCCAGTAGTATAGCCAGGGGCACTGAAGCTTTCTTT. Protein product: CASSIARGTEAFF.

This chain's CDR3 is CASSPTGTGSYGYTF. DNA of the CDR3: TGTGCCAGCAGCCCTACCGGGACAGGGAGCTATGGCTACACCTTC. J is TRBJ1-2 and V is TRBV9, with 9 bases fitting TRBD1. The germline V gene encodes CDR1 SGDLS and CDR2 YYNGEE. The junction had 8 bases not matched to a gene; V was cut back by 4 bases and J by 4 bases. This CDR3 spans 15 amino acids.

With respect to this clone: Additional DNA sequences in this sample encode the identical CDR3. The chain couples TRBV29-1 to TRBJ2-3; weak D call: TRBD1 (5 bases). Germline CDR1 reads SQVTM; CDR2 reads ANQGSEA. The CDR3 is 13 amino acids. V dropped 2 bases and J dropped 1 base, with 7 bases sitting between them. This CDR3 reads CSVEPQGTDTQYF. The CDR3, as DNA: TGCAGCGTTGAACCACAGGGCACAGATACGCAGTATTTT.

V usage is TRBV4-1 and J usage is TRBJ2-3; 8 bases agree with TRBD2. This CDR3 has 15 residues. CDR1 MGHRA and CDR2 YSYEKL come from the germline V gene. Trimming cost V 0 bases and J 5 bases; bases outside gene matches: 4. The CDR3 here is CASSQDPAGVDTQYF. The CDR3 nucleotides read TGCGCCAGCAGCCAAGATCCAGCGGGGGTAGATACGCAGTATTTT.

The chain carries TRBV11-3 and TRBJ2-1; tentative D call: TRBD1 (6 bases). Trimming took off 5 bases at V and 7 bases at J, with 18 bases between the two ends. Germline V gene data show CDR1 as SGHNT and CDR2 as YENEEA. The CDR3 length is 15 residues. This chain's CDR3 is CASSPTGYGENEQFF. The DNA of the CDR3 is TGTGCCAGCAGCCCCACAGGGTATGGTGAGAATGAGCAGTTCTTC.

The chain links TRBV30 to TRBJ2-2; D not certain. V lost 1 base and J 7 bases, leaving 10 bases between the germline ends. Germline CDR1 GTSNPN, CDR2 SVGIG (reference sequence). This CDR3 has 13 residues. Here the CDR3 DNA reads TGTGCCTGGAGTGCCCTAGGCGGCGGGGAGCTGTTTTTT. This gives the protein CAWSALGGGELFF.